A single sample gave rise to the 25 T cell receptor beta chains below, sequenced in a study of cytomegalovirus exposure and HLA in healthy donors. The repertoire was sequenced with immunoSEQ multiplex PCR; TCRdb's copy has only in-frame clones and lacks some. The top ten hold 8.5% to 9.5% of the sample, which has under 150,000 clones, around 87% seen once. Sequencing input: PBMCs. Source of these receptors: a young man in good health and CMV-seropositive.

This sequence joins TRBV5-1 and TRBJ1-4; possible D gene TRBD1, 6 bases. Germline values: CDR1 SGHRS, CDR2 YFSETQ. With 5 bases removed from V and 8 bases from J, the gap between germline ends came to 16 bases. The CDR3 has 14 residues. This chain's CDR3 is CASSPGTTGEKLFF. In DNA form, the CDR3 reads TGCGCCAGCAGTCCCGGGACTACAGGGGAAAAACTGTTTTTT.

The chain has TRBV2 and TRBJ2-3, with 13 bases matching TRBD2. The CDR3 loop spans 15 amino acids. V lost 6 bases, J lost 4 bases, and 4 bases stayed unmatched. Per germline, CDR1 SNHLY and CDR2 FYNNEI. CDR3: CASRRGLAGADTQYF. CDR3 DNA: TGTGCCAGCAGGCGCGGACTAGCGGGGGCAGATACGCAGTATTTT. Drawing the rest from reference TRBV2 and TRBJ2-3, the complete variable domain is EPEVTQTPSHQVTQMGQEVILRCVPISNHLYFYWYRQILGQKVEFLVSFYNNEISEKSEIFDDQFSVERPDGSNFTLKIRSTKLEDSAMYFCASRRGLAGADTQYFGPGTRLTVL.

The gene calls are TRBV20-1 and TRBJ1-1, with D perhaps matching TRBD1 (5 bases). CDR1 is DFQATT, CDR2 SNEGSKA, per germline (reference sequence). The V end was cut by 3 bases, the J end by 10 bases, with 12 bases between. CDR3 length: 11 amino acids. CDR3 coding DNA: TGCAGTGCTAGTCTGGGGGGGAGAGCTTTCTTT. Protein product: CSASLGGRAFF.

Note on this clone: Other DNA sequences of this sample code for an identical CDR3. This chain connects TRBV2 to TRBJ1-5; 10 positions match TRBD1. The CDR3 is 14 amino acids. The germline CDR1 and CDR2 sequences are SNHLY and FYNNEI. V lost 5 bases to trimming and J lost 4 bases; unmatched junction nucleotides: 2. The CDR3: CASSRTGGNQPQHF. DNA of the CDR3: TGTGCCAGCAGTAGGACAGGGGGGAATCAGCCCCAGCATTTT.

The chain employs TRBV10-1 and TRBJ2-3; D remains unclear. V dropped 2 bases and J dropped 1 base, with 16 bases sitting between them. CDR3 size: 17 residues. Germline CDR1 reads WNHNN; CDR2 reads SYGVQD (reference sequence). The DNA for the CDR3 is TGCGCCAGCAGTGAGGCTAAAGGTAGCTGGGGCACAGATACGCAGTATTTT. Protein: CASSEAKGSWGTDTQYF.

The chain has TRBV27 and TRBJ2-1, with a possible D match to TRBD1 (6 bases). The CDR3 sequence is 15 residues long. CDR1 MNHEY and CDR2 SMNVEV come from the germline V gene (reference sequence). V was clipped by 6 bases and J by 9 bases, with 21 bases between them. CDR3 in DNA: TGTGCCAGCAGCCAGGGGAGCCTACGCATAAGTGAGCAGTTCTTC. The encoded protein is CASSQGSLRISEQFF.

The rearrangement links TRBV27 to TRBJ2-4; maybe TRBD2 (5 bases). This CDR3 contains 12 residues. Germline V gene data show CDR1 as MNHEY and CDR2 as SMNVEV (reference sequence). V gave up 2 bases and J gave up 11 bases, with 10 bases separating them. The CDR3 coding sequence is TGTGCCAGCAGTTTACACGGAGGCGTTCAGTACTTC. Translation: CASSLHGGVQYF.

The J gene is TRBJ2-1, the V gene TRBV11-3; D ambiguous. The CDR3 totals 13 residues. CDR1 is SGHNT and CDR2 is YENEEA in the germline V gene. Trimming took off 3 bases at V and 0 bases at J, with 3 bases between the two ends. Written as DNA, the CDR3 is TGTGCCAGCAGCTTGAGCTCCTACAATGAGCAGTTCTTC. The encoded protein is CASSLSSYNEQFF. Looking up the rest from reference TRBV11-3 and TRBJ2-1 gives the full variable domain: EAGVVQSPRYKIIEKKQPVAFWCNPISGHNTLYWYLQNLGQGPELLIRYENEEAVDDSQLPKDRFSAERLKGVDSTLKIQPAELGDSAVYLCASSLSSYNEQFFGPGTRLTVL.

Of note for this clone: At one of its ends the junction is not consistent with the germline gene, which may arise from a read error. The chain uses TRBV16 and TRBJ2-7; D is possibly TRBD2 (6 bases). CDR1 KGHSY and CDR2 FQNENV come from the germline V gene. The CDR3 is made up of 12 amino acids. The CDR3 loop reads CASSQGRGIGDF. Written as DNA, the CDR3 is TGTGCCAGCAGCCAAGGCCGGGGGATTGGGGACTTC. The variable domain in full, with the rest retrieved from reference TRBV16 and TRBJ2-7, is GEEVAQTPKHLVRGEGQKAKLYCAPIKGHSYVFWYQQVLKNEFKFLISFQNENVFDETGMPKERFSAKCLPNSPCSLEIQATKLEDSAVYFCASSQGRGIGDFGPGTRLTVT.

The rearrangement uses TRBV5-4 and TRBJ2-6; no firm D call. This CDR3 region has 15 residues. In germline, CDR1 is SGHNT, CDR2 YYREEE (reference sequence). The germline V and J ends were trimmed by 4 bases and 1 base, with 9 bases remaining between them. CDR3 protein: CASSPGQSGANVLTF. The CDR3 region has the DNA TGTGCCAGCAGCCCTGGCCAATCTGGGGCCAACGTCCTGACTTTC.

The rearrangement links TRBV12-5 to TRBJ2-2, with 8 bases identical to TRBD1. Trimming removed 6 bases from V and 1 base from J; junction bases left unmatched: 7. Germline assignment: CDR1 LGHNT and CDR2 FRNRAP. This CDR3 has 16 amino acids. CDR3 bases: TGTGCTAGTGGCTGGACAGGGACCGGGAACACCGGGGAGCTGTTTTTT. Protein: CASGWTGTGNTGELFF.

CDR3: CASSEGQGVYEQYF. The CDR3 nucleotides are TGTGCCAGCAGTGAGGGGCAGGGGGTCTACGAGCAGTACTTC. The chain joins TRBV25-1 to TRBJ2-7; TRBD1 agrees at 7 bases. The CDR3 loop spans 14 amino acids. Per germline, CDR1 MGHDK and CDR2 SYGVNS. Unmatched junction bases numbered 5, after V lost 3 bases and J lost 3 bases.

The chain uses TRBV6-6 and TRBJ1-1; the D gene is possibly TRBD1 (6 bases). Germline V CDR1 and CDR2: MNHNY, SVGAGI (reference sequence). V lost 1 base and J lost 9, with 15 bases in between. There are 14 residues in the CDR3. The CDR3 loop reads CASSYYGGATQAFF. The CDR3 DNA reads TGTGCCAGCAGTTACTATGGGGGGGCGACCCAAGCTTTCTTT.

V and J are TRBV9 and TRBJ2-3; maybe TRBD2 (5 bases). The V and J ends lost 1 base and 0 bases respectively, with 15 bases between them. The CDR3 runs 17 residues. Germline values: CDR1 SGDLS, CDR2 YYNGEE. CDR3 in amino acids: CASSVSTLGASTDTQYF. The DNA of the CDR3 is TGTGCCAGCAGCGTATCGACCTTGGGAGCTAGCACAGATACGCAGTATTTT. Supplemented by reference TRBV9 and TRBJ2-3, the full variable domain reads DSGVTQTPKHLITATGQRVTLRCSPRSGDLSVYWYQQSLDQGLQFLIQYYNGEERAKGNILERFSAQQFPDLHSELNLSSLELGDSALYFCASSVSTLGASTDTQYFGPGTRLTVL.

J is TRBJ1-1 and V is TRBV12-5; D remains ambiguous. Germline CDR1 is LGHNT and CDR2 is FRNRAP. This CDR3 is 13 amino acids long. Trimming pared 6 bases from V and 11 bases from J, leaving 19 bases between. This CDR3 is CASGEDLGLRAFF. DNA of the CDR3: TGTGCTAGTGGAGAGGATCTCGGCTTAAGGGCTTTCTTT. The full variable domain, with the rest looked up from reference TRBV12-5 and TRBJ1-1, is DARVTQTPRHKVTEMGQEVTMRCQPILGHNTVFWYRQTMMQGLELLAYFRNRAPLDDSGMPKDRFSAEMPDATLATLKIQPSEPRDSAVYFCASGEDLGLRAFFGQGTRLTVV.

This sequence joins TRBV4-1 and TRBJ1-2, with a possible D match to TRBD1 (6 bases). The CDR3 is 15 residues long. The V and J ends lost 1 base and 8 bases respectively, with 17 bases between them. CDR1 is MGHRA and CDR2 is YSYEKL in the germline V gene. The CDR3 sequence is CASSQVDKGVWGYTF. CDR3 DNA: TGCGCCAGCAGCCAAGTGGATAAGGGGGTTTGGGGCTACACCTTC.

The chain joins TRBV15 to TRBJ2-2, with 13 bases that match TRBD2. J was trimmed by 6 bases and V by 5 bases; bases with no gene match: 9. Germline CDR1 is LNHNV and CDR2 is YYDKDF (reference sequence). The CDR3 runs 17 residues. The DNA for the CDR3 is TGTGCCACCAGCGGTTCCCCGGGACTAGCGGGGTCCGGGGAGCTGTTTTTT. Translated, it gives CATSGSPGLAGSGELFF. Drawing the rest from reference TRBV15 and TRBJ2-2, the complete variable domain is DAMVIQNPRYQVTQFGKPVTLSCSQTLNHNVMYWYQQKSSQAPKLLFHYYDKDFNNEADTPDNFQSRRPNTSFCFLDIRSPGLGDTAMYLCATSGSPGLAGSGELFFGEGSRLTVL.

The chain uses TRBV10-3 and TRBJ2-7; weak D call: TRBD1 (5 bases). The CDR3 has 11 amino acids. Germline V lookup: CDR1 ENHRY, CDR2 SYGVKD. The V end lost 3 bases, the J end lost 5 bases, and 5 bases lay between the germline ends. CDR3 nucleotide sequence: TGTGCCATCAGTGACAGGGACGAGCAGTACTTC. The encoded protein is CAISDRDEQYF.

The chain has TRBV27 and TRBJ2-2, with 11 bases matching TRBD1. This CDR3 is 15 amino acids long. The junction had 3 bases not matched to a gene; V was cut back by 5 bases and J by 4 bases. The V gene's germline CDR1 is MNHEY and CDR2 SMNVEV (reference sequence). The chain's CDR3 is CASSPGTGGTGELFF. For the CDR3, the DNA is TGTGCCAGCAGTCCTGGGACAGGGGGCACCGGGGAGCTGTTTTTT.

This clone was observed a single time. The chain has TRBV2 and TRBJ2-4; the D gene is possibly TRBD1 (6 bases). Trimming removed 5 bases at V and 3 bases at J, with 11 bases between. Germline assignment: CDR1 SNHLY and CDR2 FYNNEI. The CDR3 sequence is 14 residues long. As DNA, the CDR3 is TGTGCCAGCAGTAGACAGGACATCAAAAACATTCAGTACTTC. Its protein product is CASSRQDIKNIQYF.

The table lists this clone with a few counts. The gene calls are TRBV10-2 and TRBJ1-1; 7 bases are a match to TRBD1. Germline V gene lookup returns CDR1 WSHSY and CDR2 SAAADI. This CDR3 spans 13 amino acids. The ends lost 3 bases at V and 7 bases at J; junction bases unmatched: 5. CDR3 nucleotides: TGCGCCAGCAGTGACCCGGGACAGCGTGAAGCTTTCTTT. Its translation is CASSDPGQREAFF.

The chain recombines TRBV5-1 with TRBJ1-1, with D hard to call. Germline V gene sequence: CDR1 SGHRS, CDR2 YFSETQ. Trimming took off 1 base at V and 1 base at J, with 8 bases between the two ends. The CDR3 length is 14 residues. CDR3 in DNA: TGCGCCAGCAGCTTGCGGGGTGGGAACACTGAAGCTTTCTTT. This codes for CASSLRGGNTEAFF.

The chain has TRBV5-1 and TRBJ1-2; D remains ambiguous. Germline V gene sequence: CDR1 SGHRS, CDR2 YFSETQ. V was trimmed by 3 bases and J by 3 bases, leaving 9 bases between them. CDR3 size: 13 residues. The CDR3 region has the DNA TGCGCCAGCAGCTCAGGATGGGACTATGGCTACACCTTC. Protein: CASSSGWDYGYTF. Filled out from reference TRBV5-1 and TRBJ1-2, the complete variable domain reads KAGVTQTPRYLIKTRGQQVTLSCSPISGHRSVSWYQQTPGQGLQFLFEYFSETQRNKGNFPGRFSGRQFSNSRSEMNVSTLELGDSALYLCASSSGWDYGYTFGSGTRLTVV.

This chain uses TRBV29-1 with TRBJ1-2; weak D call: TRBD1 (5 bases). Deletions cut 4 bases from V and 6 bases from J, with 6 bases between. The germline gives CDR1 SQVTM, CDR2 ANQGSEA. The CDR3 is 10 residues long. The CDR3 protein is CSVARDGYTF. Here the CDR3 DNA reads TGCAGCGTTGCCAGGGATGGCTACACCTTC. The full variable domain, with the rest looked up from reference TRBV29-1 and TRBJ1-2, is SAVISQKPSRDICQRGTSLTIQCQVDSQVTMMFWYRQQPGQSLTLIATANQGSEATYESGFVIDKFPISRPNLTFSTLTVSNMSPEDSSIYLCSVARDGYTFGSGTRLTVV.

The CDR3 DNA follows: TGTGCCAGCAGCTTAGTAGGAGGCGGGAGAGGGGCTGAGCAGTTCTTC. Translation gives CASSLVGGGRGAEQFF. The V and J genes are TRBV11-3 and TRBJ2-1; 7 bases match TRBD2. J gave up 9 bases and V 1 base, and 12 bases lay outside the gene matches. CDR1 and CDR2 from the germline V gene are SGHNT and YENEEA. This CDR3 has 16 amino acids.